Listed below are T cell receptor beta chains from one sample, sequenced in a study of cytomegalovirus exposure and HLA in healthy donors. Clones were sequenced by immunoSEQ multiplex PCR, and TCRdb holds only the in-frame ones, with some missing. Of some 110,000 clones listed, 66% are singletons. The sequencing sample was made of PBMCs. The origin of the receptors is a man aged 18 to 30 in good health and CMV-seronegative. Both conserved end residues are part of each CDR3. D genes are given only for firm matches. The size entry is marked missing in some rows and otherwise reads once, few, many or a size class.

d_call clone_size j_call v_call cdr3_aa cdr3_nt
. few TRBJ1-1 TRBV30 CAWSINRNTEAFF TGTGCCTGGAGTATCAACAGGAACACTGAAGCTTTCTTT
. once TRBJ2-3 TRBV9 CASSPETAGPTDTQYF TGTGCCAGCAGCCCGGAGACCGCGGGCCCCACAGATACGCAGTATTTT
TRBD2 . TRBJ2-5 TRBV11-2 CASMGGETQYF TGTGCCAGCATGGGGGGGGAGACCCAGTACTTC
. . TRBJ1-2 TRBV25-1 CASSETLGNYGYTF TGTGCCAGCAGTGAAACACTCGGGAACTATGGCTACACCTTC
TRBD2 . TRBJ2-1 TRBV9 CASSASGRYNEQFF TGTGCCAGCAGCGCTAGCGGGAGATACAATGAGCAGTTCTTC
. . TRBJ2-3 TRBV28 CASSPHSDTQYF TGTGCCAGCAGCCCTCACTCCGATACGCAGTATTTT
TRBD1 . TRBJ2-2 TRBV16 CASSPGQGPGELFF TGTGCCAGCAGCCCTGGACAGGGGCCCGGGGAGCTGTTTTTT
TRBD1 few TRBJ2-1 TRBV5-6 CASGRQGVGYNEQFF TGTGCCAGCGGGCGACAGGGGGTAGGGTACAATGAGCAGTTCTTC
. . TRBJ1-3 TRBV4-1 CASSHPLRRGTGNTIYF TGCGCCAGCAGCCATCCTCTTCGAAGAGGGACTGGAAACACCATATATTTT
. few TRBJ2-7 TRBV21-1 CASRYGQGAYEQYF TGTGCCAGCAGATACGGCCAAGGAGCCTACGAGCAGTACTTC
TRBD1 . TRBJ2-3 TRBV7-6 CASSLTISPGQGSF TGTGCCAGCAGCTTAACAATATCACCTGGACAGGGTTCGTTT
TRBD2 few TRBJ2-3 TRBV7-8 CASSSGGTSGRHTDTQYF TGTGCCAGCAGCTCCGGGGGGACTAGTGGAAGACACACAGATACGCAGTATTTT
TRBD1 . TRBJ2-7 TRBV4-2 CASSHPGGNEQYF TGTGCCAGCAGCCACCCAGGGGGCAACGAGCAGTACTTC
. . TRBJ1-6 TRBV25-1 CATSGSSYNSPLHF TGTGCCACCTCAGGCAGCTCCTATAATTCACCCCTCCACTTT